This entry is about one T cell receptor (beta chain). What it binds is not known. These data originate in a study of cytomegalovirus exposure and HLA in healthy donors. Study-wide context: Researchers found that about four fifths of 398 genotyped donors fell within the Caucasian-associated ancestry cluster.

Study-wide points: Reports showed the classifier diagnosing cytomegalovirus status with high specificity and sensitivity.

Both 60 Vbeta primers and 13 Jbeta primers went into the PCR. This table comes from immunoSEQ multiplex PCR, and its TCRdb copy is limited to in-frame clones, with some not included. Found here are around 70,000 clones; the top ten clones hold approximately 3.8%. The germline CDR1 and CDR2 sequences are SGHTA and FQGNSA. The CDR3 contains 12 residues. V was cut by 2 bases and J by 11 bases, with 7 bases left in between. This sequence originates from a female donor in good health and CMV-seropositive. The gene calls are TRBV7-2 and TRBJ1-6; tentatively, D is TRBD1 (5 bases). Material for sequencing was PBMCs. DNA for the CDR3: TGTGCCAGCAGCTTAACGGGGGCACCCCTCCACTTT. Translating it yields CASSLTGAPLHF.